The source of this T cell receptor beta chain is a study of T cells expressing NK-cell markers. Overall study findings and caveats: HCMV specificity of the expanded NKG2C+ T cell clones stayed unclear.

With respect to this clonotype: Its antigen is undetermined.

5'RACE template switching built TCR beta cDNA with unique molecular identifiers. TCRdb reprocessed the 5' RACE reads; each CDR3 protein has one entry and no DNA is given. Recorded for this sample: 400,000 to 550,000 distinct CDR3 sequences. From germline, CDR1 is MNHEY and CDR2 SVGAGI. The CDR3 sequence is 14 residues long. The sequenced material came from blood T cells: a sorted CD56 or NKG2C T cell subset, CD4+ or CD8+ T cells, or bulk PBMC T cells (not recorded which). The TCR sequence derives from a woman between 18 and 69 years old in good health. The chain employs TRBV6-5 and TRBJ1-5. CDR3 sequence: CASSYSHLYQPQHF.